The entry below gives a single T cell receptor beta chain sequence along with its context. Its antigen remains unidentified. Base qualities are not at hand, and no much larger clone is one base apart. Hematology units in Padova (Italy), Helsinki (Finland) and Shinshu (Japan) recruited the CD4+ T-LGLL patients. Depending on sample availability, patient samples were obtained as bead-purified CD4+, CD4+CD8+, CD57+ or CD56+ fractions, or as unselected PBMC. Somatic STAT5B mutation profiles obtained by deep amplicon sequencing of the same DNA used for patient TCRbeta data were integrated with the patient TCRbeta data. All TCR-sequenced material derived from peripheral blood: patient blood samples and healthy donor buffy coats. Peripheral blood mononuclear cells were isolated by Ficoll-Hypaque gradient centrifugation. Genomic DNA was extracted using the Gentra Puregene Cell and Tissue kit, and a Qubit 2.0 fluorometer was used to quantify it.

From the cysteine through the phenylalanine, the CDR3 covers 13 amino acids. Only the CDR3 region is kept as DNA, spanning 39 bases read in frame from base 1. The germline V gene sets CDR1 to SGHTA and CDR2 to FQGNSA. Relative to germline, V is 6 bases shorter and J is 6 bases shorter, with 15 bases between their ends. This sample is drawn from a study of STAT5B mutations in CD4+ large granular lymphocyte leukemia (dated by TCRdb to between 2020 and 2023). About the study as a whole: When cryopreserved patient cells were available, CD8+ cells were removed first, and anti-CD4 microbeads were then used for selection. The study compared the TCRbeta repertoires of patients with CD4+ T-cell large granular lymphocyte leukemia against those of healthy blood donors. Flow cytometry on FACSCanto II or FACSVerse confirmed that purified fractions exceeded 95% purity among lymphocytes. General study outcomes and caveats: TRBV06-family usage was enriched among the top patient clones (8/27) compared with healthy controls (2/35). The main leukemic clonotypes were found to be private to each patient, although about a quarter of the main leukemic clonotypes were detected at low frequency in the non-leukemic repertoires of other patients. The data were not HLA-matched, and the relatively small sample size could explain the higher clonality seen in CD4+ compared with CD8+ T-LGLL. Heterogeneous cell sources were used for patients, and only five to seven CD4-sorted patient samples were included in the clonality comparison with healthy controls. Compared with healthy CD4+ repertoires, CD4-sorted patient repertoires appeared more clonal, and this difference remained even after the putative leukemic clones were removed.

The immunoSEQ assay at survey resolution was applied to genomic DNA for sequencing of TCRbeta rearrangements. The original methods were these. Any clonotype making up more than 5% of the repertoire was considered a putative leukemic clone, which gave about 57 such clones in fewer than 35 patients. In the TCR sequencing data, the smallest productive clonotype frequency that could be detected was 2.59 x 10-5. Only productive TCRbeta rearrangements, meaning sequences that were complete and in-frame, were kept for the analyses. Simpson clonality, calculated in the immunoSEQ Analyzer version 3.0, was used as the measure of sample clonality. Based on frequency, clones were grouped as very rare, small, medium, large (1-20%) or hyperexpanded (>20%). OLGA 1.2.3 estimated generation probabilities, VDJtools produced V-gene circos plots, VDJdb was queried for specificities, and GLIPH identified CDR3 motifs. In its TCRdb copy, this immuneACCESS table keeps in-frame sequences only and misses some clones. Where compared with another copy, unresolved V genes explain less than half of these, and the others have no known cause. V and J calls plus clone size are reproduced from that table; the DNA served to infer D and trimming. The sample table contains under 3,500 clones; only one count was recorded for 79% of them. The ten largest clonotypes hold around nine tenths of the sample.

Sequences were obtained from PBMCs. The chain uses TRBV7-2 and TRBJ2-7; the best D guess is TRBD2, with 6 bases matching. The source of this sequence is a woman between 65 and 79 years old with CD4+ T-cell large granular lymphocyte leukemia. CDR3 reads: CASSALGGAEQYF. The sequenced DNA is TGTGCCAGCAGTGCATTAGGCGGGGCCGAGCAGTACTTC.